What follows describes a single T cell receptor beta chain. What it binds is unknown. Production of TCR beta cDNA relied on 5'RACE template switching with UMIs. TCRdb re-called the 5' RACE reads; one entry per CDR3 protein, DNA not given. Found here are 550,000 or so distinct CDR3 sequences; the top ten clones hold 3% to 4.5%. The record originates from a study of T cells expressing NK-cell markers. Study findings and constraints: A handful of donors likewise had their CD3+CD56-NKG2C+ fraction led by these clonotypes. Each of a handful of donors carried dominant NKG2C+ clonotypes accounting for about 1.0-7.0% of CD8+ T cells.

The source is a man in his late teens or twenties in good health. Sequenced input: blood T cells: a sorted CD56 or NKG2C T cell subset, CD4+ or CD8+ T cells, or bulk PBMC T cells (not recorded which).

CDR3 residues: CATSDLRAGQSTNEQFF. This chain joins TRBV24-1 and TRBJ2-1; TCRdb's D call, TRBD1, is unchecked because there is no DNA. The length of the CDR3 is 17 residues. Looked up from germline, CDR1 is KGHDR and CDR2 is SFDVKD.